This entry describes one T cell receptor (beta chain). What it recognizes is unknown. The data were taken from a study of T cell responses to AZD1222 COVID-19 vaccine. Study findings and constraints: Among those given AZD1222, only five or six were seropositive at baseline.

Looked up from germline, CDR1 is SNHLY and CDR2 is FYNNEI. V was pared by 3 bases and J by 4 bases, with 9 bases between. The length of the CDR3 is 13 residues. Repertoires were generated with immunoSEQ multiplex PCR, while TCRdb's copy carries only in-frame clones and drops some. The sample contains fewer than 85,000 clones, approximately 90% of which appear only once. This clonotype originated in an adult in good health. The starting material was peripheral blood, obtained on day 0 of AZD1222 vaccination. The chain carries TRBV2 and TRBJ1-2; D might be TRBD1 (5 bases). The CDR3 here is CASSDRGGYGYTF. CDR3 DNA: TGTGCCAGCAGTGATAGGGGCGGCTATGGCTACACCTTC.